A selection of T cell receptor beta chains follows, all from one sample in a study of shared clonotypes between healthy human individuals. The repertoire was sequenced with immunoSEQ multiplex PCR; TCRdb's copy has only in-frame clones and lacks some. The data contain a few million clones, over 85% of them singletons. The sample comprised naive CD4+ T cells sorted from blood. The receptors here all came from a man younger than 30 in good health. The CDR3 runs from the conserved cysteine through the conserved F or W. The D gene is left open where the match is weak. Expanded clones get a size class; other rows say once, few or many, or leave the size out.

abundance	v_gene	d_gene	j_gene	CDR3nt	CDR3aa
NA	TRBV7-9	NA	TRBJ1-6	TGTGCCAGCAGCCCAGGGAACAATTCACCCCTCCACTTT	CASSPGNNSPLHF
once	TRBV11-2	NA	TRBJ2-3	TGTGCCAGCAGCTTTTCCGATACGCAGTATTTT	CASSFSDTQYF
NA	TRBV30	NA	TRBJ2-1	TGTGCCTGGAGTGGGGGGGTTGGTGGCAATGAGCAGTTCTTC	CAWSGGVGGNEQFF
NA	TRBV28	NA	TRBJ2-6	TGTGCCAGCATCCGTTCTGGGGCCAACGTCCTGACTTTC	CASIRSGANVLTF
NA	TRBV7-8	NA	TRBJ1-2	TGTGCCAGCAGCTTAGTTGTGTCAGGCCTTAACTATGGCTACACCTTC	CASSLVVSGLNYGYTF
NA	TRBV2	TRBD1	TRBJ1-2	TGTGCCAGCAGACAGGGGATCTATGGCTACACCTTC	CASRQGIYGYTF
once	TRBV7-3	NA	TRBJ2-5	TGTGCCAGCAGCTCAGGGTGGCAAGAGACCCAGTACTTC	CASSSGWQETQYF
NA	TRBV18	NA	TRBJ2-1	TGTGCCAGCTCCCCCTCCGGTCGGAGTGTTAATGAGCAGTTCTTC	CASSPSGRSVNEQFF
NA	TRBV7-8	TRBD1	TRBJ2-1	TGTGCCAGCAGCCCATTGACAGGGGGTAAGTTTAATGAGCAGTTCTTC	CASSPLTGGKFNEQFF
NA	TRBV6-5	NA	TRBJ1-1	TGTGCCACCCAACGGGGGCCGGCGGGTGAAGCTTTCTTT	CATQRGPAGEAFF
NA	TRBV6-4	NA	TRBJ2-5	TGTGCCAGCAGTGACTTCTGTAGGGAGAAGGCTCTCCAAGAGACCCAGTACTTC	CASSDFCREKALQETQYF
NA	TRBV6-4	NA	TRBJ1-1	TGTGCCAGCAGCCACGCGGTCGGGGGTAGAACTGAAGCTTTCTTT	CASSHAVGGRTEAFF
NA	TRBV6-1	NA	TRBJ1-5	TGTGCCAGCAGGGGGGGGCCCCAGCATTTT	CASRGGPQHF
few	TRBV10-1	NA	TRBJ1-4	TGCGCCAGCAGTGCACAGGCAACTAATGAAAAACTGTTTTTT	CASSAQATNEKLFF
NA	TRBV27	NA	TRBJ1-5	TGTGCCAGCAGTTTATCCGCAGGCGGGGGTCAGCCCCAGCATTTT	CASSLSAGGGQPQHF
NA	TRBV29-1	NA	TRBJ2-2	TGCAGCGGATTACAGGAGTACCCCGGGGAGCTGTTTTTT	CSGLQEYPGELFF
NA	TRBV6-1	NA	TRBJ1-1	TGTGCCAGCAGTGAGGGCCGTAACACTGAAGCTTTCTTT	CASSEGRNTEAFF
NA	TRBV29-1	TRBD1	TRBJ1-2	TGCAGCGTTGAGTCTGCAGGGGGCGCAGGTGGCTACACCTTC	CSVESAGGAGGYTF
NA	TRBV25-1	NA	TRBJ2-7	TGTGCCAGCAGGGTAAACTACGAGCAGTACTTC	CASRVNYEQYF
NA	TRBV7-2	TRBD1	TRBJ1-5	TGTGCCAGCAGCTCATCACAGGGGCCTCAGCCCCAGCATTTT	CASSSSQGPQPQHF
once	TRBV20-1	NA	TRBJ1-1	TGCAGTGCTAGAAATCTCGGAGCTTTCTTT	CSARNLGAFF
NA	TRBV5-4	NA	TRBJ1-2	TGTGCCAGCAGCTCCCGACAGAATATCAACTATGGCTACACCTTC	CASSSRQNINYGYTF
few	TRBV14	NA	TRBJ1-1	TGTGCCAGCAGCCTTACAGGGTCCGCGAACACTGAAGCTTTCTTT	CASSLTGSANTEAFF
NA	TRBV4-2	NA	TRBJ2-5	TGTGCCAGCAGCGCCGGGGCCGACCTCCAAGAGACCCAGTACTTC	CASSAGADLQETQYF